This is a list of T cell receptor beta chains from one sample in a study of CD8+CD57+ T cells in acquired aplastic anemia. TCRdb used MiXCR to reprocess the reads, holding one entry per CDR3 protein. The sample consists of 200,000 to 250,000 distinct CDR3 sequences, more than 55% of them appearing once. Sequencing was carried out using sorted CD4+, CD8+, or CD8+CD57+ T cells (not recorded which) from PBMCs. The receptors were sampled from a human donor with aplastic anemia. CDR3s include the opening cysteine and the closing phenylalanine or tryptophan. The D gene is left open where the match is weak. Where a row states a size, it is once, few, many or the class of an expanded clone; other rows omit it.

D gene	J gene	CDR3 length	clone size	V gene	CDR3 protein	CDR3 DNA
.	TRBJ2-3	17	.	TRBV4-1	CASSQDIAGQGTDTQYF	TGCGCCAGCAGCCAAGATATAGCAGGCCAAGGCACAGATACGCAGTATTTT
TRBD2	TRBJ2-7	14	.	TRBV15	CATSREAGYYEQYF	TGTGCCACCAGCAGAGAAGCGGGGTACTACGAGCAGTACTTC
.	TRBJ2-3	12	.	TRBV7-6	CASSLRGNTQYF	TGTGCCAGCAGCTTAAGGGGAAATACGCAGTATTTT
.	TRBJ2-7	13	.	TRBV7-9	CASSLARAHEQYF	TGTGCCAGCAGCTTAGCGCGGGCCCACGAGCAGTACTTC
TRBD1	TRBJ1-2	16	many	TRBV5-1	CASSSDRSHRPYGYTF	TGCGCCAGCAGCTCGGACAGGTCCCACCGACCCTATGGCTACACCTTC
.	TRBJ1-1	12	.	TRBV20-1	CSPTSNGAEAFF	TGCAGTCCTACTAGCAACGGCGCTGAAGCTTTCTTT
TRBD2	TRBJ2-7	14	.	TRBV29-1	CSTGAGTNSREQHF	TGCAGCACGGGAGCGGGGACCAACTCTCGGGAGCAGCACTTC
.	TRBJ1-5	15	.	TRBV10-3	CAISDSGGRNQPQHF	TGTGCCATCAGCGACTCAGGCGGACGCAATCAGCCCCAGCATTTT
.	TRBJ1-2	15	.	TRBV10-3	CAISDPTEGRYGYTF	TGTGCCATCAGTGATCCCACGGAGGGGCGGTATGGCTACACCTTC
TRBD1	TRBJ1-3	14	.	TRBV19	CASAGTGAGNTIYF	TGTGCCAGTGCAGGGACAGGAGCTGGAAACACCATATATTTT
.	TRBJ1-4	15	.	TRBV19	CASSRDTMRNEKLFF	TGTGCCAGTAGTCGGGACACCATGAGGAATGAAAAACTGTTTTTT
TRBD1	TRBJ1-6	15	few	TRBV15	CATSRAGQGSSPLHF	TGTGCCACCAGCAGGGCGGGACAGGGGAGTTCACCCCTCCACTTT
.	TRBJ1-1	11	.	TRBV6-1	CASKKATEAFF	TGTGCCAGCAAAAAGGCCACTGAAGCTTTCTTC
.	TRBJ1-1	14	.	TRBV10-1	CASRNPEGHSEAFF	TGCGCCAGCAGAAACCCAGAGGGGCACTCTGAGGCTTTCTTT
.	TRBJ2-7	12	few	TRBV25-1	CASSADSYEQYF	TGTGCCAGCAGCGCGGACAGCTACGAGCAGTACTTC
.	TRBJ2-1	12	.	TRBV20-1	CSASTSGREQFF	TGCAGCGCTAGTACAAGCGGTCGAGAGCAGTTCTTC
.	TRBJ1-1	13	once	TRBV5-4	CASRESPNTEAFF	TGTGCCAGCAGGGAGAGCCCGAACACTGAAGCTTTCTTT
.	TRBJ1-2	14	many	TRBV9	CASSRVGGDYGYTF	TGTGCCAGCAGCCGGGTGGGGGGTGATTATGGCTACACCTTC
TRBD2	TRBJ2-1	13	.	TRBV19	CASRAGGGNEQFF	TGTGCCAGTAGAGCGGGAGGGGGCAATGAGCAGTTCTTC
.	TRBJ1-4	13	once	TRBV10-3	CATEQAVSEKLFF	TGTGCCACGGAACAGGCGGTGAGTGAAAAACTGTTTTTT
TRBD2	TRBJ2-3	16	.	TRBV20-1	CSARRSGSGGTDTQYF	TGCAGTGCTAGACGGTCGGGTAGCGGGGGGACAGATACGCAGTATTTT
.	TRBJ2-7	16	.	TRBV7-7	CASSQSPPRIGYEQYF	TGTGCTAGCAGCCAGAGCCCTCCACGGATAGGCTACGAGCAGTACTTC
.	TRBJ1-1	14	once	TRBV4-1	CASSGDVMNTEAFF	TGCGCCAGCAGTGGGGACGTCATGAACACTGAGGCTTTCTTT
TRBD2	TRBJ2-3	15	.	TRBV7-3	CASNPSGSGTDTQYF	TGTGCCAGCAACCCTAGCGGGAGTGGCACAGATACGCAGTATTTT
.	TRBJ1-2	13	few	TRBV24-1	CASLRDTLYGYTF	TGTGCCAGTCTCCGGGACACCCTCTATGGCTACACCTTC
.	TRBJ2-6	16	.	TRBV10-3	CAISERPLGGANVLTF	TGTGCCATCAGCGAGAGACCCCTAGGTGGGGCCAACGTCCTGACTTTC
.	TRBJ2-7	13	.	TRBV19	CASSILQGYEQYF	TGTGCCAGTAGTATACTACAGGGCTACGAGCAGTACTTC
.	TRBJ2-1	16	.	TRBV9	CASSHQRRGRLFEQFF	TGTGCCAGCAGCCACCAGCGGCGGGGGCGCCTGTTTGAGCAGTTCTTC
TRBD1	TRBJ1-4	14	.	TRBV2	CASREQGASEKLFF	TGTGCCAGCAGGGAACAGGGGGCATCGGAAAAACTGTTTTTT
TRBD2	TRBJ2-2	17	.	TRBV25-1	CASSARLAGVNTGELFF	TGTGCCAGCAGTGCCAGACTAGCGGGTGTGAACACCGGGGAGCTGTTTTTT
.	TRBJ2-5	16	.	TRBV19	CASSMGGEGNQETQYF	TGTGCCAGTAGTATGGGGGGCGAGGGGAACCAAGAGACCCAGTACTTC
.	TRBJ2-7	13	few	TRBV6-5	CASSQDMGYEQYF	TGTGCCAGCAGTCAGGATATGGGCTACGAGCAGTACTTC
.	TRBJ2-7	16	few	TRBV2	CASSERDPGLAYEQYF	TGTGCCAGCAGTGAAAGGGACCCGGGACTTGCCTACGAGCAGTACTTC
TRBD1	TRBJ2-7	17	.	TRBV20-1	CSARGLGQGNPSYEQYF	TGCAGTGCTAGGGGTTTAGGACAGGGTAACCCCTCCTACGAGCAGTACTTC
TRBD1	TRBJ1-1	14	.	TRBV10-3	CAISQQGPTTEAFF	TGTGCCATCAGTCAACAGGGGCCTACCACTGAAGCTTTCTTT
.	TRBJ2-1	10	.	TRBV20-1	CSASPVEQFF	TGCAGTGCATCGCCCGTTGAGCAGTTCTTC
.	TRBJ2-5	12	few	TRBV20-1	CSAPSQQETQYF	TGCAGTGCTCCCTCCCAGCAAGAGACCCAGTACTTC
TRBD1	TRBJ2-7	14	once	TRBV19	CASTAGTASYEQYF	TGTGCCAGTACCGCCGGGACAGCGTCCTACGAGCAGTACTTC
TRBD1	TRBJ2-1	16	.	TRBV2	CASSSDRGYSYNEQFF	TGTGCCAGCAGTTCGGACAGGGGGTACTCCTACAATGAGCAGTTCTTC
TRBD2	TRBJ2-6	16	.	TRBV6-5	CASNRIGGAGANVLTF	TGTGCCAGCAACCGTATCGGGGGGGCTGGGGCCAACGTCCTGACTTTC
TRBD1	TRBJ2-5	14	.	TRBV2	CAVPPPGDRETQYF	TGTGCCGTCCCACCCCCGGGGGACAGGGAGACCCAGTACTTC
TRBD2	TRBJ2-1	18	many	TRBV4-1	CASSHDSGGGGVTDEQFF	TGCGCCAGCAGCCATGATAGCGGGGGGGGTGGGGTTACGGATGAGCAGTTCTTC
TRBD2	TRBJ2-7	13	many	TRBV9	CASSGTSSYEQYF	TGTGCCAGCAGCGGGACTAGCAGCTACGAGCAGTACTTC
.	TRBJ1-5	13	.	TRBV7-7	CASSPSVGQPQHF	TGTGCTAGCAGCCCCTCGGTCGGGCAGCCCCAGCATTTT
TRBD1	TRBJ1-2	15	.	TRBV19	CASSPDREWDYGYTF	TGTGCCAGTAGTCCCGACAGGGAATGGGACTATGGCTACACCTTC
.	TRBJ2-7	17	.	TRBV20-1	CSARVFSGLPPPHEQYF	TGCAGTGCTAGAGTTTTTAGCGGACTACCACCGCCCCACGAGCAGTACTTC
TRBD1	TRBJ2-7	14	.	TRBV9	CASSGTGSTYEQYF	TGTGCCAGCAGTGGGACAGGGTCAACCTACGAGCAGTACTTC